This TCR beta chain was captured by sequencing in a study of blood T cell repertoires in COVID-19. Study overall: Samples taken during acute and convalescent COVID-19 were collected in the United States, Italy and Spain. Sample material is recorded as cDNA or gDNA derived from T cells, B-cell-depleted T cells, or PBMCs.

The CDR3 extends over 16 amino acids. J lost 4 bases, V lost 4 bases, and 11 bases had no gene match. Germline V lookup: CDR1 SGHNT, CDR2 YYREEE (reference sequence). Per the original methods: Reference gene primer amplification in the assay estimated nucleated cell counts. Generated by immunoSEQ multiplex PCR, the TCRdb table keeps only in-frame clones and is missing some. V, J and clone size are taken as reported in that table, and D and trimming were inferred from the DNA itself. The profile shows tens of thousands of clones, more than 60% of them singletons. Input material: peripheral blood. This clonotype was obtained from a human donor in a cohort sampled during active COVID-19. The chain has TRBV5-4 and TRBJ2-1, with TRBD2 matching 7 bases. CDR3 protein: CASSIGASGMYNEQFF. The CDR3 region has the DNA TGTGCCAGCAGCATCGGGGCTAGCGGAATGTACAATGAGCAGTTCTTC.